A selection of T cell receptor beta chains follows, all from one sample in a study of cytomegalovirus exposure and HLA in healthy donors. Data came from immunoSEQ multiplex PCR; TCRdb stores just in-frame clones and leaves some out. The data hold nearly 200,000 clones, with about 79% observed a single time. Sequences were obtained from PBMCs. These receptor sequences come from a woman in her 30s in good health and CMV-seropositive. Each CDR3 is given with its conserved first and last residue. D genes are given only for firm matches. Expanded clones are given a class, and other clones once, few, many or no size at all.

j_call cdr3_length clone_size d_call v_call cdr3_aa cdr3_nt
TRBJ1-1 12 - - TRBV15 CATSKSDTEAFF TGTGCCACCAGCAAATCAGACACTGAAGCTTTCTTT
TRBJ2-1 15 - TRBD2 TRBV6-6 CASSPPLAGVDEQFF TGTGCCAGCAGCCCCCCACTAGCGGGAGTTGATGAGCAGTTCTTC
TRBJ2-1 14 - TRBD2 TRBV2 CASAIAGGYNEQFF TGTGCCAGCGCTATAGCGGGAGGCTACAATGAGCAGTTCTTC
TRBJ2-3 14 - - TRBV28 CASTGGGSTDTQYF TGTGCCAGCACAGGTGGCGGGAGCACAGATACGCAGTATTTT
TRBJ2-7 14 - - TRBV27 CASSLREGSYEQYF TGTGCCAGCAGTTTACGCGAGGGTTCCTACGAGCAGTACTTC
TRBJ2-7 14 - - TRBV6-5 CASSYVEDSYEQYF TGTGCCAGCAGTTACGTAGAGGACTCCTACGAGCAGTACTTC
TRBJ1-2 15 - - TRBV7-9 CASSLESGSVASYTF TGTGCCAGCAGCTTAGAGTCAGGGTCTGTGGCAAGCTACACCTTC
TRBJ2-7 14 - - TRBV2 CASSPRGGSYEQYF TGTGCCAGCAGTCCTAGAGGGGGCTCCTACGAGCAGTACTTC
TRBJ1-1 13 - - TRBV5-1 CASSLGGNTEAFF TGCGCCAGCAGCTTAGGGGGGAACACTGAAGCTTTCTTT
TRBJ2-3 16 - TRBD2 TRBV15 CATSRDLASGSDTQYF TGTGCCACCAGCAGAGATTTGGCTAGCGGGAGTGATACGCAGTATTTT
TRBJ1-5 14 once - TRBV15 CATQPGGNDQPQHF TGTGCCACGCAACCGGGGGGGAACGATCAGCCCCAGCATTTT
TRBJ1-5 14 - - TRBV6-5 CASSYREEDQPQHF TGTGCCAGCAGTTACAGAGAAGAGGATCAGCCCCAGCATTTT
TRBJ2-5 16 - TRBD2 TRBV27 CASSLWSSGSRETQYF TGTGCCAGCAGTTTATGGTCCAGCGGGAGCCGAGAGACCCAGTACTTC
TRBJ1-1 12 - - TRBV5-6 CASSLRGIEAFF TGTGCCAGCAGTTTGAGGGGGATTGAAGCTTTCTTT
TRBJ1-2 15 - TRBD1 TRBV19 CASSIRQGNKDGYTF TGTGCCAGTAGTATACGACAGGGTAACAAAGATGGCTACACCTTC
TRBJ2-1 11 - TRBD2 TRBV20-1 CSAGGVNEQFF TGCAGTGCGGGAGGGGTTAATGAGCAGTTCTTC
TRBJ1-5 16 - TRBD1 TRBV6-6 CASSPGQGASNQPQHF TGTGCCAGCAGTCCCGGACAGGGGGCAAGCAATCAGCCCCAGCATTTT
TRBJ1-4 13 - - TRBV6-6 CASTRRGREKLFF TGTGCCAGCACCCGACGGGGTCGGGAAAAACTGTTTTTT
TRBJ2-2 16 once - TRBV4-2 CASSQDSRALTGELFF TGTGCCAGCAGCCAAGATAGTAGAGCCCTCACCGGGGAGCTGTTTTTT
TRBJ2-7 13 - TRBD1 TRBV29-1 CSVVGTGIYEQYF TGCAGCGTTGTCGGGACAGGGATCTACGAGCAGTACTTC
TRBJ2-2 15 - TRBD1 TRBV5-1 CASRNRQGDTGELFF TGCGCCAGCAGGAACCGGCAGGGGGATACCGGGGAGCTGTTTTTT
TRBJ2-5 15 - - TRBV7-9 CASSFVPGSQETQYF TGTGCCAGCAGCTTTGTCCCGGGTAGCCAAGAGACCCAGTACTTC
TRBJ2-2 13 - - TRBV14 CASRDRNTGELFF TGTGCCAGCAGAGACAGAAACACCGGGGAGCTGTTTTTT
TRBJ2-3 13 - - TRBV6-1 CASSEFKRDTQYF TGTGCCAGCAGTGAATTCAAGCGGGATACGCAGTATTTT
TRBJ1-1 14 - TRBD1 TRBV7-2 CASSQDRGDTEAFF TGTGCCAGCAGCCAAGACAGGGGAGACACTGAAGCTTTCTTT
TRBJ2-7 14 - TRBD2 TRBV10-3 CASSLTSGSYEQYF TGTGCCTCCTCCTTGACTAGCGGGAGTTACGAGCAGTACTTC
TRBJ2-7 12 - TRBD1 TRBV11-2 CASSVTGDEQYF TGTGCCAGCAGCGTGACAGGGGACGAGCAGTACTTC
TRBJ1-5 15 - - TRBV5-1 CASSLSWDRGQPQHF TGCGCCAGCAGCTTGAGTTGGGATCGCGGGCAGCCCCAGCATTTT
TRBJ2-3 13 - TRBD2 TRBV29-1 CSSQTSGRDTQYF TGCAGCTCCCAGACTAGCGGGAGGGATACGCAGTATTTT
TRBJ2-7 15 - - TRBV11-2 CASSLDYSLTLEQYF TGTGCCAGCAGCTTAGATTACTCGCTTACGCTCGAGCAGTACTTC
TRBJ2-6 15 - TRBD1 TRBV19 CASSTDRAGANVLTF TGTGCCAGTAGTACCGACAGGGCTGGGGCCAACGTCCTGACTTTC
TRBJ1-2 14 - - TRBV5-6 CASSLAERQAGYTF TGTGCCAGCAGCTTGGCCGAGCGGCAGGCGGGCTACACCTTC
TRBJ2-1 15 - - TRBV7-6 CASSLDGGSYNEQFF TGTGCCAGCAGCTTAGATGGCGGCTCCTACAATGAGCAGTTCTTC
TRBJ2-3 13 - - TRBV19 CASSDRGTDTQYF TGTGCCAGTAGTGATAGGGGGACAGATACGCAGTATTTT
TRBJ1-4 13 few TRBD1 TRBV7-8 CASSLGTDEKLFF TGTGCCAGCAGCTTGGGGACAGATGAAAAACTGTTTTTT
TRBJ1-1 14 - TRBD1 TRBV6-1 CASSEDRGNTEAFF TGTGCCAGCAGTGAAGACAGGGGCAACACTGAAGCTTTCTTT
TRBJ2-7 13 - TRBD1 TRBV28 CASFRDRGGEQYF TGTGCCAGCTTCCGGGACAGGGGTGGGGAGCAGTACTTC
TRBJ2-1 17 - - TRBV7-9 CASSTRISGSSYNEQFF TGTGCCAGCAGCACCAGGATCAGTGGGAGCTCCTACAATGAGCAGTTCTTC
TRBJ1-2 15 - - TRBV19 CASSPIFGSGYGYTF TGTGCCAGTAGTCCCATCTTTGGGAGCGGGTATGGCTACACCTTC
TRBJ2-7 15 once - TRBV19 CASSPQGGLFYEQYF TGTGCCAGTAGCCCACAGGGTGGGCTTTTTTACGAGCAGTACTTC
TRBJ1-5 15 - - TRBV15 CATSRPRTDNQPQHF TGTGCCACCAGCAGACCTCGGACAGACAATCAGCCCCAGCATTTT
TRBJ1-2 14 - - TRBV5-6 CASSRRSVFPGYTF TGTGCCAGCAGTCGAAGATCAGTATTCCCTGGCTACACCTTC
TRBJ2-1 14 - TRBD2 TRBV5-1 CASSWEGSGNEQFF TGCGCCAGCAGCTGGGAGGGTAGCGGTAATGAGCAGTTCTTC
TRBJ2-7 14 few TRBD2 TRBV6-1 CASRGPGLAVEQYF TGTGCCAGCAGAGGCCCGGGACTAGCCGTCGAGCAGTACTTC
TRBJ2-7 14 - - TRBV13 CASSFRDTYYEQYF TGTGCCAGCAGCTTCCGGGACACTTACTACGAGCAGTACTTC
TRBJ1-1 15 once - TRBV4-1 CASSQDGQPNTEAFF TGCGCCAGCAGCCAAGATGGGCAGCCGAACACTGAAGCTTTCTTT
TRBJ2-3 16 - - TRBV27 CASSSPSGRRGDTQYF TGTGCCAGCAGTTCCCCCTCCGGGAGACGGGGGGATACGCAGTATTTT
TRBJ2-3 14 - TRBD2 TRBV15 CATSSGRTPDTQYF TGTGCCACCTCTAGCGGGAGGACACCAGATACGCAGTATTTT
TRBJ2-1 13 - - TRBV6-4 CASSDSLGREQFF TGTGCCAGCAGTGACTCTCTAGGTCGTGAGCAGTTCTTC
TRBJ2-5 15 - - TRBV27 CASSFIRGDLETQYF TGTGCCAGCAGTTTTATCAGGGGGGATCTAGAGACCCAGTACTTC
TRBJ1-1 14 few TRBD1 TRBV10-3 CAIKPQGANTEAFF TGTGCCATCAAACCCCAGGGGGCGAACACTGAAGCTTTCTTT
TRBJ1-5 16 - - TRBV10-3 CAISEAQDNSNQPQHF TGTGCCATCAGTGAAGCACAGGACAATAGCAATCAGCCCCAGCATTTT
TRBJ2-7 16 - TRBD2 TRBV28 CASRPSGLAGVGEQYF TGTGCCAGCAGACCCTCGGGACTAGCGGGAGTGGGCGAGCAGTACTTC
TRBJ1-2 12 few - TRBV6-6 CASSYSRNGYTF TGTGCCAGCAGTTACTCGAGGAATGGCTACACCTTC
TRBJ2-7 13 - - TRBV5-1 CASRNAGFYEQYF TGCGCCAGCAGAAACGCAGGGTTCTACGAGCAGTACTTC
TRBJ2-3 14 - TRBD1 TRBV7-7 CASSLDRVTDTQYF TGTGCTAGCAGCCTGGACAGGGTCACAGATACGCAGTATTTT